This is a list of T cell receptor beta chains from one sample in a study of metastatic and nonmetastatic thyroid tumors. From the PCR reads, TCRdb re-called clones with MiXCR. This repertoire shows 24,000 or so clones, less than 15% found once; its top ten account for 15% to 20%. The sequenced material came from blood. The receptors originated from a female donor with papillary thyroid cancer or a benign thyroid nodule (not recorded which). Some clones in this sample may be carry-over from other donors' samples. Both conserved end residues are part of each CDR3. Fields, in order: D gene, J gene, V gene, clone size, CDR3 DNA, CDR3 protein. A D gene is named only where the DNA matches it firmly. Clone size is not always given. Where it is, it says once, few, many or a class for expanded clones.

D gene: TRBD1; J gene: TRBJ1-5; V gene: TRBV19; clone size: many; CDR3 DNA: TGTGCCAGTAGTATAGGGGGACAGAAATCCTTGGGGAATCAGCCCCAGCATTTT; CDR3 protein: CASSIGGQKSLGNQPQHF
D gene: .; J gene: TRBJ2-7; V gene: TRBV5-8; clone size: many; CDR3 DNA: TGTGCCAGCAGCTTGTTTTCCGGTTCCTACGAGCAGTACTTC; CDR3 protein: CASSLFSGSYEQYF
D gene: TRBD2; J gene: TRBJ2-1; V gene: TRBV20-1; clone size: many; CDR3 DNA: TGCAGTGCTAGATGGACTAGCGGGAGGGGTTACAATGAGCAGTTCTTC; CDR3 protein: CSARWTSGRGYNEQFF
D gene: .; J gene: TRBJ2-5; V gene: TRBV28; clone size: few; CDR3 DNA: TGTGCCAGCAGTTTTGGGGGTTACCAAGAGACCCAGTACTTC; CDR3 protein: CASSFGGYQETQYF
D gene: TRBD1; J gene: TRBJ2-2; V gene: TRBV19; clone size: many; CDR3 DNA: TGTGCCAGTACTGAGGGGGCGCTCAGGGAGCTGTTTTTT; CDR3 protein: CASTEGALRELFF
D gene: .; J gene: TRBJ2-7; V gene: TRBV7-2; clone size: many; CDR3 DNA: TGTGCCAGCAGCTTATGGGCAGCGGCCTACGAGCAGTACTTC; CDR3 protein: CASSLWAAAYEQYF
D gene: .; J gene: TRBJ2-5; V gene: TRBV6-1; clone size: many; CDR3 DNA: TGTGCCAGCAGTTCACAAGAGACCCAGTACTTC; CDR3 protein: CASSSQETQYF
D gene: .; J gene: TRBJ1-1; V gene: TRBV5-1; clone size: .; CDR3 DNA: TGCGCCAGCAGCTTGGCCGGGGCCTACACTGAAGCTTTCTTT; CDR3 protein: CASSLAGAYTEAFF
D gene: .; J gene: TRBJ2-7; V gene: TRBV6-1; clone size: few; CDR3 DNA: TGTGCCAGCAGACGGGGACCCTCTCCTTACGAGCAGTACTTC; CDR3 protein: CASRRGPSPYEQYF
D gene: .; J gene: TRBJ1-6; V gene: TRBV9; clone size: .; CDR3 DNA: TGTGCCAGCAGCCTCCGGGGGACAACGGGTTCACCCCTCCACTTT; CDR3 protein: CASSLRGTTGSPLHF
D gene: TRBD1; J gene: TRBJ2-4; V gene: TRBV12-3/TRBV12-4; clone size: .; CDR3 DNA: TGTGCCAGCAGTTTGGGTATTTTTGGTATCTCGGACAGGGGGCTGAGAGCCAAAAACATTCAGTACTTC; CDR3 protein: CASSLGIFGISDRGLRAKNIQYF
D gene: TRBD1; J gene: TRBJ1-3; V gene: TRBV6-1; clone size: medium-sized; CDR3 DNA: TGTGCCAGCACTCAGACAGGGGTAGCTGGAAACACCATATATTTT; CDR3 protein: CASTQTGVAGNTIYF
D gene: .; J gene: TRBJ2-2; V gene: TRBV19; clone size: many; CDR3 DNA: TGTGCCAGTGGGGACAAAATTCTCACCGGGGAGCTGTTTTTT; CDR3 protein: CASGDKILTGELFF
D gene: .; J gene: TRBJ2-2; V gene: TRBV5-1; clone size: many; CDR3 DNA: TGCGCCAGTTCCAGGGGTACCGCGAACACCGGGGAGCTGTTTTTT; CDR3 protein: CASSRGTANTGELFF
D gene: TRBD2; J gene: TRBJ2-1; V gene: TRBV9; clone size: many; CDR3 DNA: TGTGCCAGCAGCGTAAGCGGGAGGGTTGAGAATGAGCAGTTCTTC; CDR3 protein: CASSVSGRVENEQFF
D gene: .; J gene: TRBJ2-1; V gene: TRBV6-2/TRBV6-3; clone size: many; CDR3 DNA: TGTGCCAGCAGTTACGCGCCAGGACTACCCCTCGGTGAGCAGTTCTTC; CDR3 protein: CASSYAPGLPLGEQFF
D gene: .; J gene: TRBJ1-3; V gene: TRBV6-1; clone size: many; CDR3 DNA: TGTGCCAGCAGTTCAACCCGGTCAGAGGGTTACACCATATATTTT; CDR3 protein: CASSSTRSEGYTIYF
D gene: TRBD2; J gene: TRBJ2-3; V gene: TRBV7-9; clone size: many; CDR3 DNA: TGTGCCAGCAGTAGGGTGGCGGGAGCAACAGATACGCAGTATTTT; CDR3 protein: CASSRVAGATDTQYF
D gene: .; J gene: TRBJ1-5; V gene: TRBV4-1; clone size: medium-sized; CDR3 DNA: TGCGCCAGCAGCCAACAACGGGGCAATCAGCCCCAGCATTTT; CDR3 protein: CASSQQRGNQPQHF
D gene: .; J gene: TRBJ1-2; V gene: TRBV25-1; clone size: large; CDR3 DNA: TGTGCCAGCAGTGAAAATCGGCAGGTTGGCTACACCTTC; CDR3 protein: CASSENRQVGYTF
D gene: .; J gene: TRBJ2-1; V gene: TRBV3-1; clone size: .; CDR3 DNA: TGTGCCAGCAGCCTCGCTGGACCCGGGGAGCAGTTCTTC; CDR3 protein: CASSLAGPGEQFF
D gene: TRBD1; J gene: TRBJ2-7; V gene: TRBV7-2; clone size: many; CDR3 DNA: TGTGCCAGCAGCTTAGCTGGGACAGGGGGCTCCTACGAGCAGTACTTC; CDR3 protein: CASSLAGTGGSYEQYF
D gene: .; J gene: TRBJ1-5; V gene: TRBV3-1; clone size: many; CDR3 DNA: TGTGCCAGCAGCCAAGAGGGGGGACCGACCTTGGGGCAGCCCCAGCATTTT; CDR3 protein: CASSQEGGPTLGQPQHF
D gene: TRBD1; J gene: TRBJ2-1; V gene: TRBV12-3/TRBV12-4; clone size: many; CDR3 DNA: TGTGCCAGCAGCCTACTACAGGGGAATGAGCAGTTCTTC; CDR3 protein: CASSLLQGNEQFF
D gene: .; J gene: TRBJ1-2; V gene: TRBV19; clone size: few; CDR3 DNA: TGTGCCAGCTCAAGGGAAGGGTACTATGGCTACACCTTC; CDR3 protein: CASSREGYYGYTF
D gene: TRBD1; J gene: TRBJ2-1; V gene: TRBV4-2; clone size: many; CDR3 DNA: TGTGCCAGCAGCCAAGATTGGACAGGGGGCTCCTACAATGAGCAGTTCTTC; CDR3 protein: CASSQDWTGGSYNEQFF
D gene: .; J gene: TRBJ1-5; V gene: TRBV9; clone size: many; CDR3 DNA: TGTGCCAGCAGCGTAGATACCGGCCAGCCCCAGCATTTT; CDR3 protein: CASSVDTGQPQHF
D gene: .; J gene: TRBJ2-2; V gene: TRBV10-3; clone size: many; CDR3 DNA: TGTGCCATCAGTGGACCGAACACCGGGGAGCTGTTTTTT; CDR3 protein: CAISGPNTGELFF
D gene: .; J gene: TRBJ1-2; V gene: TRBV29-1; clone size: .; CDR3 DNA: TGCAGCGTTGGCGGCAGGGACTATGGCTACACCTTC; CDR3 protein: CSVGGRDYGYTF
D gene: .; J gene: TRBJ1-5; V gene: TRBV10-3; clone size: many; CDR3 DNA: TGTGCCATCAGGGACGGTCCCAATCAGCCCCAGCATTTT; CDR3 protein: CAIRDGPNQPQHF